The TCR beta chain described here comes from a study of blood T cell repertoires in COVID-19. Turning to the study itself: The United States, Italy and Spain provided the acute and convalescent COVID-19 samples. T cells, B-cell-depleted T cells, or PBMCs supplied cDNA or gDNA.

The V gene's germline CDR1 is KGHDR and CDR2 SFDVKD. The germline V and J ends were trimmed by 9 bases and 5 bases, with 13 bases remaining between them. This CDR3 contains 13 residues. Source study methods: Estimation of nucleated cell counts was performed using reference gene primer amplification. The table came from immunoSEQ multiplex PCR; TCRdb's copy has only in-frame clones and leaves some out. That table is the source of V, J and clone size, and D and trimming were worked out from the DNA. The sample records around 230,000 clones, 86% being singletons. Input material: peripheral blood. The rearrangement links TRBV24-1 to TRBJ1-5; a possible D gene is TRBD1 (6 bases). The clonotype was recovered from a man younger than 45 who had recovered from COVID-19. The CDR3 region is CATALNRDQPQHF. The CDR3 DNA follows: TGTGCCACCGCCCTAAACAGGGATCAGCCCCAGCATTTT.